This T cell receptor beta chain emerged from a study of neurological immune-mediated disorders. CDR3 length: 12 residues. The ends lost 6 bases at V and 9 bases at J; junction bases unmatched: 4. Germline CDR1 ENHRY, CDR2 SYGVKD. Study-wide results and caveats: Repertoires from 18 of 34 multiple sclerosis patients grouped phylogenetically into a related-CDR3 cluster, suggesting a possible signature.

From the 5' RACE reads, TCRdb called clonotypes with MiXCR, one entry per CDR3 protein. Of tens of thousands of distinct CDR3 sequences listed, roughly 2.5% are singletons. Ten or more counts support this clonotype. The antigen remains unidentified. Sequencing input: PBMCs. The chain uses TRBV10-3 and TRBJ2-1, with 8 bases that match TRBD1. The receptor's source is a man aged 45-65 years with multiple sclerosis. This chain's CDR3 is CAISQTGVEQFF. The CDR3, as DNA: TGTGCCATCAGCCAGACAGGGGTTGAGCAGTTCTTC.